This entry describes one TCR beta chain. What it recognizes is unknown. The primer mix had 60 Vbeta and 13 Jbeta primers. The data were produced by immunoSEQ multiplex PCR, yet TCRdb's version contains in-frame clones alone and is incomplete. The sample contains over 130,000 clones, 61% of which appear only once. The V and J ends lost 4 bases and 3 bases respectively, with 15 bases between them. Germline assignment: CDR1 MNHNY and CDR2 SVGAGI (reference sequence). CDR3 size: 15 residues. The sample originates from a study of cytomegalovirus exposure and HLA in healthy donors. Study as a whole: The study's early data release held roughly 91 million unique TCRs from HLA-typed donors.

Whole-study results and caveats: A later analysis appeared to link common viral pathogens to several of the most significant clusters. Later analysis associated a missense DCLRE1C variant with TCR beta V- and J-gene trimming.

Sequenced: PBMCs. The receptor comes from a male donor in good health and CMV-seronegative. The chain joins TRBV6-6 to TRBJ1-1; the D is unclear. CDR3 region: CASSSHSARDTEAFF. In DNA form, the CDR3 reads TGTGCCAGCAGTTCGCACTCAGCCCGGGACACTGAAGCTTTCTTT.